The clone carrying this T cell receptor beta chain came up a few times. Its antigen remains unidentified. Specified time point: newly diagnosed GD, antithyroid drugs for less than 3 months. TCR sequences were obtained from RNA taken from PBMCs. Peripheral blood, nine milliliters of it, was drawn into EDTA tubes. The data belong to a study of regulatory T cells in long-lasting Graves disease. The study, taken as a whole, reports: Persistent patients had a count of shared public clonotypes (under 3,000) that exceeded that of new patients (almost 1,000). Persistent disease was associated with favored TRBV28 usage and with favored use of TRBJ1-2 and TRBJ2-5.

For TCR beta, libraries came from iRepertoire HTBI primers and Arm-PCR of CDR3 regions. TCRdb re-called the multiplex PCR reads with MiXCR, one entry per CDR3 protein. Here the sample spans some 490,000 distinct CDR3 sequences, 12% being singletons. The germline V gene has CDR1 DFQATT and CDR2 SNEGSKA (reference sequence). V gave up 0 bases and J gave up 8 bases, with 10 bases separating them. The CDR3 runs to 12 residues. The sample also formed part of further work on T cells in Graves' hyperthyroidism and ophthalmopathy. That paper notes: Blood also held most thyroid clonotypes expanded beyond 0.001.

J is TRBJ1-2 and V is TRBV20-1; possibly TRBD1 for D (6 bases). The material sequenced was peripheral blood mononuclear cells (PBMCs), taken at new diagnosis, from a patient treated with antithyroid drugs. The receptor comes from a woman aged 30 to 39 with Graves disease. The CDR3 DNA reads as TGCAGTGCTAGAGAAGAGGGGGGGGGCTACACCTTC. Protein product: CSAREEGGGYTF.